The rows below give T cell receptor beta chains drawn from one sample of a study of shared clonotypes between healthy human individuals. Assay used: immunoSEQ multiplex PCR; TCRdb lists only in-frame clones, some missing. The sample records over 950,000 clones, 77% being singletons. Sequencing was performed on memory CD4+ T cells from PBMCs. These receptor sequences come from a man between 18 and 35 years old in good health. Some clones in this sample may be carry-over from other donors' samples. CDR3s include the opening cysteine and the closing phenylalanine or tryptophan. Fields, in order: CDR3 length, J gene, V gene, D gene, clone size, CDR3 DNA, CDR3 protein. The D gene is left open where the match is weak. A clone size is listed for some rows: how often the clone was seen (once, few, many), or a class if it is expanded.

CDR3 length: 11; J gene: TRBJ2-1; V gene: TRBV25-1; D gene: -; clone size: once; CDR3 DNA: TGTGCCAGCAGGTGGGATACTGAGCAGTTCTTC; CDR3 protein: CASRWDTEQFF
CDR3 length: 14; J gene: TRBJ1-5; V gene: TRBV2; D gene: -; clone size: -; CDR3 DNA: TGTGCCAGCAGACGACAGTTCCTAAATCAGCCCCAGCATTTT; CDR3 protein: CASRRQFLNQPQHF
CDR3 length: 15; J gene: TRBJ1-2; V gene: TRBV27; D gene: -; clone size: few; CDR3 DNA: TGTGCCAGCAGTTTGTCGGGGGTGAGGGACTATGGCTACACCTTC; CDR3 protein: CASSLSGVRDYGYTF
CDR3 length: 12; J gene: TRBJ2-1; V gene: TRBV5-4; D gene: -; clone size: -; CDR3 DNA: TGTGCCAGCAGCTTGCTTGGGGGTGAGCAGTTCTTC; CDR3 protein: CASSLLGGEQFF
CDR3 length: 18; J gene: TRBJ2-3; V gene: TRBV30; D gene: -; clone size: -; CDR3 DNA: TGTGCCTGGAGCACACAAGGGAGTCCAACGGGGGGCACAGATACGCAGTATTTT; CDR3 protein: CAWSTQGSPTGGTDTQYF
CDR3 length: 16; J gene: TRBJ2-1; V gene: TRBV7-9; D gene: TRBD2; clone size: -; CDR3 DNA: TGTGCCAGCAGCACCTGGACTAGCGGGAATTACAATGAGCAGTTCTTC; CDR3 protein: CASSTWTSGNYNEQFF
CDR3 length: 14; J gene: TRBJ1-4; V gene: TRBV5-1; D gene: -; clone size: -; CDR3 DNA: TGCGCCAGCAGCTTACAGGGCACTAATGAAAAACTGTTTTTT; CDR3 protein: CASSLQGTNEKLFF
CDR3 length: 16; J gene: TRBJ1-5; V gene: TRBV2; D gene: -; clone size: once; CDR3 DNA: TGTGCCAGCAGTATAGGCCAGGTATATAGCAATCAGCCCCAGCATTTT; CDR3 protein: CASSIGQVYSNQPQHF
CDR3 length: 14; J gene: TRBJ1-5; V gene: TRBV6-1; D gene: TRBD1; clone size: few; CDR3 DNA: TGTGCCAGCAGTGAAGCCCACAGGGGACAGCCCCAGCATTTT; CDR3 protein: CASSEAHRGQPQHF
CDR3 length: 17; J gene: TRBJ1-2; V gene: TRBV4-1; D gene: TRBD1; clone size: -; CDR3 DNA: TGCGCCAGCAGCCAAGATCGAGACAGGGGGCCACGGGGCGGCTACACCTTC; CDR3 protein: CASSQDRDRGPRGGYTF
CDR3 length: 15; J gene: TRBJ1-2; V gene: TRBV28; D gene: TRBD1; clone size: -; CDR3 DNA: TGTGCCAGCAGTTTATTAAGGACAGGGGTATATGGCTACACCTTC; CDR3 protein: CASSLLRTGVYGYTF
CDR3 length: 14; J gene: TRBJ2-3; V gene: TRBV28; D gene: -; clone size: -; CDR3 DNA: TGTGCCAGCAGCAAAAGGAGGGGCACAGATACGCAGTATTTT; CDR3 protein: CASSKRRGTDTQYF
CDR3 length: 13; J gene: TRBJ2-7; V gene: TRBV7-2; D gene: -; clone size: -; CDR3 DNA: TGTGCCAGCAGCCCCAGGTCCAGCTACGAGCAGTACTTC; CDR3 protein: CASSPRSSYEQYF
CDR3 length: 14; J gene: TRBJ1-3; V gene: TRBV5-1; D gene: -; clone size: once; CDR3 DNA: TGCGCCAGCAGCTTGGGGTCGTCTGGAAACACCATATATTTT; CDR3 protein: CASSLGSSGNTIYF
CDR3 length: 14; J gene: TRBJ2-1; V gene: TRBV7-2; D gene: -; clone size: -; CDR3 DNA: TGTGCCAGCAGCTCACCCGGGGCGTACAATGAGCAGTTCTTC; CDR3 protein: CASSSPGAYNEQFF
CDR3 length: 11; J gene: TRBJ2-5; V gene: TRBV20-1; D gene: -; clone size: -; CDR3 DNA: TGCAGAGTTGGAGCGAGGGAGACCCAGTACTTC; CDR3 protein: CRVGARETQYF
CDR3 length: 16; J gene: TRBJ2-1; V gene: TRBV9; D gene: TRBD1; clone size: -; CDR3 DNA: TGTGCCAGCAGCGTAGGGGGGACAGGGGCCGCGAATGAGCAGTTCTTC; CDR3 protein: CASSVGGTGAANEQFF
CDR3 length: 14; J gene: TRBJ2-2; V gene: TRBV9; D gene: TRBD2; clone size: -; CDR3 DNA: TGTGCCAGCAGCGTAGAGGCTAGCGGGGGGGAGCTGTTTTTT; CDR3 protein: CASSVEASGGELFF
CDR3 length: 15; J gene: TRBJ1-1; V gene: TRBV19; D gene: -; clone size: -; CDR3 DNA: TGTGCCAGTACCGCTACAGGGCAGCGGAACACTGAAGCTTTCTTT; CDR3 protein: CASTATGQRNTEAFF
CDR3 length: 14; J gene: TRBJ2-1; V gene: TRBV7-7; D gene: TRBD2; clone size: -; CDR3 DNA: TGTGCCAGCAGCCCACTAGCGGGAGTTGTTGAGCAGTTCTTC; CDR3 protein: CASSPLAGVVEQFF
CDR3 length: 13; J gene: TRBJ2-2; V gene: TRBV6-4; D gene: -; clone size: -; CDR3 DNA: TGTGCCAGCAGCGAACTAGGGCCCGGGGAGCTGTTTTTT; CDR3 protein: CASSELGPGELFF
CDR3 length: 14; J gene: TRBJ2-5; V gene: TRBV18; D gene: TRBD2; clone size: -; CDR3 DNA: TGTGCCAGCTCACCATATCCGGGGGGTGAGACCCAGTACTTC; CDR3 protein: CASSPYPGGETQYF
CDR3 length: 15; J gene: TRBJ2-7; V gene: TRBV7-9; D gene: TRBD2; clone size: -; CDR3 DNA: TGTGCCAGCAGCTTAGGTGCGGGAGGCACAGGGGAGCAGTACTTC; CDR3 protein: CASSLGAGGTGEQYF
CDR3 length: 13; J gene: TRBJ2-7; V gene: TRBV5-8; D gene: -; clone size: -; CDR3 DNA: TGTGCCAGCAGCTCTTACAGGATTTACGAGCAGTACTTC; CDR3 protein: CASSSYRIYEQYF
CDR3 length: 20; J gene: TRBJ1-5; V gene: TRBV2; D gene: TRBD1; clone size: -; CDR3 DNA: TGTGCCAGCGCTACGACGGTCGGACAGGGGCGAGAGTATAGCAATCAGCCCCAGCATTTT; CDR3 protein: CASATTVGQGREYSNQPQHF
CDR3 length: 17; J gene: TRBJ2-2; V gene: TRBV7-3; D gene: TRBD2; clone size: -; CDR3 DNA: TGTGCCAGCAGCTTAAACAGGGCGGGAGGGCCCACCGGGGAGCTGTTTTTT; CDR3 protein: CASSLNRAGGPTGELFF
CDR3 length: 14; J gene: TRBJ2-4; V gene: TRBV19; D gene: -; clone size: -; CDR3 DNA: TGTGCCAGTAGTATGCAGGGAGACAAAAACATTCAGTACTTC; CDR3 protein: CASSMQGDKNIQYF
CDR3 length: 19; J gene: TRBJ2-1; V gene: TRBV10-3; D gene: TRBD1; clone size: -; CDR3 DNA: TGTGCCATCAGTGAGATCCGGGACAGGGAGGGTATTTGGTACAATGAGCAGTTCTTC; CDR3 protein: CAISEIRDREGIWYNEQFF
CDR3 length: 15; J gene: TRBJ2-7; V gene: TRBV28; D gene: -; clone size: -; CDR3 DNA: TGTGCCAGCAGTTGGACGGGGACCTCCTATCGCGAGCAGTACTTC; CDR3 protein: CASSWTGTSYREQYF
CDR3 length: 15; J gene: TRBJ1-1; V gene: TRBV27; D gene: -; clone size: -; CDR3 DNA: TGTGCCAGCAGCCGAGGTCGGACAATGAACACTGAAGCTTTCTTT; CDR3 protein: CASSRGRTMNTEAFF
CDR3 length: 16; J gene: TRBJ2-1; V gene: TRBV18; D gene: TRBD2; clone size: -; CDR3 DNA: TGTGCCAGCTCACCAATGAGGACTAGCGGGGTTGGTGAGCAGTTCTTC; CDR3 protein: CASSPMRTSGVGEQFF
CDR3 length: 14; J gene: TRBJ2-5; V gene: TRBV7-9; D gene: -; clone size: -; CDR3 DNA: TGTGCCAGCAGACCCTCGGAGTTGAGTTCGACCCAGTACTTC; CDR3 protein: CASRPSELSSTQYF
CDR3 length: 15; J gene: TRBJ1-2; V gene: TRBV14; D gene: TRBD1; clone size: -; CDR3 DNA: TGTGCCAGCAGCCAATTGGGGACAGGGGGCCGCGGCTACACCTTC; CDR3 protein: CASSQLGTGGRGYTF
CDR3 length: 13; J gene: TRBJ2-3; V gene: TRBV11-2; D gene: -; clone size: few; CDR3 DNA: TGTGCCAGCAGCTACGGGAGCACAGATACGCAGTATTTT; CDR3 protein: CASSYGSTDTQYF
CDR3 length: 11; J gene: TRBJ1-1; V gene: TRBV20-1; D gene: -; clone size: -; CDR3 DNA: TGCAGTGCTAGTCGGGGATCTGAAGCTTTCTTT; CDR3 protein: CSASRGSEAFF
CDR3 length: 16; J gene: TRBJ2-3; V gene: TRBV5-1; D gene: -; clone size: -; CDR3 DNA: TGCGCCAGCAGTTCCGGCTCCCTAGCGTCGACAGATACGCAGTATTTT; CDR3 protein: CASSSGSLASTDTQYF
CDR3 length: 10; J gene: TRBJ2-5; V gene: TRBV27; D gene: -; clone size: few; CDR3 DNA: TGTGCCAGCGGACGAGAGACCCAGTACTTC; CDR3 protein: CASGRETQYF
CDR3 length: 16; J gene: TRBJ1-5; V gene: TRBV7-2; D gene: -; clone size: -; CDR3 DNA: TGTGCCAGCAGCCCCAGGGGAGGCAGAAGCAATCAGCCCCAGCATTTT; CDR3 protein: CASSPRGGRSNQPQHF
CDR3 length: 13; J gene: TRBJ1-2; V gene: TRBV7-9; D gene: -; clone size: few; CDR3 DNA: TGTGCCAGCAGCCTCCAGGGTGGGTATGGCTACACCTTC; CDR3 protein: CASSLQGGYGYTF
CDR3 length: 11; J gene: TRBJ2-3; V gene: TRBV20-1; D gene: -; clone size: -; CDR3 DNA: TGCAGTGCTAGAAACACAGATACGCAGTATTTT; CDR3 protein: CSARNTDTQYF
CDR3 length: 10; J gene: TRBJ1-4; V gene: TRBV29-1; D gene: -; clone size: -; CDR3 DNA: TGCAGCGTTGACGTGGGGAAACTGTTTTTT; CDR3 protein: CSVDVGKLFF
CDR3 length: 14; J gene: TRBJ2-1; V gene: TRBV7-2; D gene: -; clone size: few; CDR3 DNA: TGTGCCAGCAGCCCCGGACACTCCTACAATGAGCAGTTCTTC; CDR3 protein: CASSPGHSYNEQFF
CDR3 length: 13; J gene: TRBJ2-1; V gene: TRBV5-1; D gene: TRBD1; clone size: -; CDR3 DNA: TGCGCCAGCAGCACGGGACAGGGAGGTGAGCAGTTCTTC; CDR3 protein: CASSTGQGGEQFF
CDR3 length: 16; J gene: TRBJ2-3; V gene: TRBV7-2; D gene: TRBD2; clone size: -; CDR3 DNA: TGTGCCAGCAGCTTAGCTAGCGGGAGGGCCGGGAGTACGCAGTATTTT; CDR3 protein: CASSLASGRAGSTQYF
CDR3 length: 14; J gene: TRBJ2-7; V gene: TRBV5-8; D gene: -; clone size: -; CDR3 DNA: TGTGCCAGCAGCTTGGCCGGGACTTACTACGAGCAGTACTTC; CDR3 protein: CASSLAGTYYEQYF